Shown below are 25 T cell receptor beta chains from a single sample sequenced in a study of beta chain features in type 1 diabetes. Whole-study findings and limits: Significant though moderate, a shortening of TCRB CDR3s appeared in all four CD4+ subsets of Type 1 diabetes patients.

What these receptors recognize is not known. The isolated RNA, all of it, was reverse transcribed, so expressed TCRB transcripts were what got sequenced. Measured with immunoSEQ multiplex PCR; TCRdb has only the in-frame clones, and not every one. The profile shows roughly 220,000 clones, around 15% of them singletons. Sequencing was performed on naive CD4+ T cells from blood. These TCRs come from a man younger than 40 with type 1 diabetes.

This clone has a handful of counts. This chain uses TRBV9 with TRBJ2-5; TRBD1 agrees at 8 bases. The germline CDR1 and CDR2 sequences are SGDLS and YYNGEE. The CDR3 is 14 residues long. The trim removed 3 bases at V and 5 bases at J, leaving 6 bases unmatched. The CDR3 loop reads CASSATGGSETQYF. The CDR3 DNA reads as TGTGCCAGCAGCGCCACAGGGGGGTCGGAGACCCAGTACTTC.

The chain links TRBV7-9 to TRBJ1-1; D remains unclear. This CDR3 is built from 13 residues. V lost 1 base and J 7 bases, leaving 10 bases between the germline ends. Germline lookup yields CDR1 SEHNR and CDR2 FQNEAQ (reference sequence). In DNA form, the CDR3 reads TGTGCCAGCAGCTTAGAGTCGGGCAGTGAAGCTTTCTTT. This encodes CASSLESGSEAFF.

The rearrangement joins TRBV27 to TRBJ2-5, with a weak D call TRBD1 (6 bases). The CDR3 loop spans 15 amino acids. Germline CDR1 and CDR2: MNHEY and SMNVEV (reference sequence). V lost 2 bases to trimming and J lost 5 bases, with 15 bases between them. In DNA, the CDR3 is TGTGCCAGCAGTTTAAGTCATGGGGGCCCGGAGACCCAGTACTTC. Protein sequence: CASSLSHGGPETQYF.

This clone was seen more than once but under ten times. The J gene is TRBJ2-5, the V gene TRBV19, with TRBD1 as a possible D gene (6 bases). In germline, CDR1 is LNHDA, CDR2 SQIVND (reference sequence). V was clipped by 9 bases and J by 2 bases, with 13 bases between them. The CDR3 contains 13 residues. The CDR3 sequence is CASMTGPQETQYF. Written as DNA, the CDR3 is TGTGCCAGCATGACAGGTCCTCAAGAGACCCAGTACTTC.

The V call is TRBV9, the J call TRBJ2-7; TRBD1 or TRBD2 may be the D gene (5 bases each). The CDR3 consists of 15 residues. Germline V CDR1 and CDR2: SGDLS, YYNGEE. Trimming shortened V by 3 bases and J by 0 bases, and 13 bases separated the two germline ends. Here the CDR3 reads CASSGGADGSYEQYF. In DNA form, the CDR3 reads TGTGCCAGCAGCGGAGGGGCCGATGGCTCCTACGAGCAGTACTTC.

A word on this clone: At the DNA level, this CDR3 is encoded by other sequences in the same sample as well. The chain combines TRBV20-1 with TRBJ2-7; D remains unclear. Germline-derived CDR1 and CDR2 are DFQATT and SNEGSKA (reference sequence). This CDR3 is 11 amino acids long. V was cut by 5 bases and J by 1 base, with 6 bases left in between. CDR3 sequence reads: CSAPDSYEQYF. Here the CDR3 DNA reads TGCAGTGCTCCCGATTCCTACGAGCAGTACTTC.

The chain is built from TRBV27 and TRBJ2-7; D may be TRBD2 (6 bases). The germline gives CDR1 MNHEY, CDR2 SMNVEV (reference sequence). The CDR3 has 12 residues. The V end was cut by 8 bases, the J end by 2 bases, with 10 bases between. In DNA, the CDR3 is TGTGCCAGCGGAGGGGCCACCTACGAGCAGTACTTC. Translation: CASGGATYEQYF.

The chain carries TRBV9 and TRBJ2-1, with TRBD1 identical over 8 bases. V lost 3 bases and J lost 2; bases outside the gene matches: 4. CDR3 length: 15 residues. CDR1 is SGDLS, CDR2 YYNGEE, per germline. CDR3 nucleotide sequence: TGTGCCAGCAGCGCCGACAGGGGAACCTACAATGAGCAGTTCTTC. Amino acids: CASSADRGTYNEQFF. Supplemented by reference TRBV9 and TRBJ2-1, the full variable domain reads DSGVTQTPKHLITATGQRVTLRCSPRSGDLSVYWYQQSLDQGLQFLIQYYNGEERAKGNILERFSAQQFPDLHSELNLSSLELGDSALYFCASSADRGTYNEQFFGPGTRLTVL.

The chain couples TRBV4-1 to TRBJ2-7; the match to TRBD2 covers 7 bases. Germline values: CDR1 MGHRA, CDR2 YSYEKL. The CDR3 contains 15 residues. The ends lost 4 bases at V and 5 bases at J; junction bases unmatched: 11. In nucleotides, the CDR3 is TGCGCCAGCAGCCCTTCGACTAGCCGGAGCCACGAGCAGTACTTC. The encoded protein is CASSPSTSRSHEQYF.

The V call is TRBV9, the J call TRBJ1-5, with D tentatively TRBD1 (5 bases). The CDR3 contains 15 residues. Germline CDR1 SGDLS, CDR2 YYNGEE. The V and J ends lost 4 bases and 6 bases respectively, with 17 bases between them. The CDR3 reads CASSPGTVTGQPQHF. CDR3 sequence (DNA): TGTGCCAGCAGCCCCGGGACGGTGACGGGTCAGCCCCAGCATTTT. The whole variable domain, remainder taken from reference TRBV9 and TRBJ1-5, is DSGVTQTPKHLITATGQRVTLRCSPRSGDLSVYWYQQSLDQGLQFLIQYYNGEERAKGNILERFSAQQFPDLHSELNLSSLELGDSALYFCASSPGTVTGQPQHFGDGTRLSIL.

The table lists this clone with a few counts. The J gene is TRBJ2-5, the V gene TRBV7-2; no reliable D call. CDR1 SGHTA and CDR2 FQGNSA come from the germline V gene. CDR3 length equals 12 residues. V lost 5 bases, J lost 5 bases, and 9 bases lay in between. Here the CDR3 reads CASSPSPETQYF. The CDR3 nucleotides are TGTGCCAGCAGCCCGTCCCCCGAGACCCAGTACTTC.

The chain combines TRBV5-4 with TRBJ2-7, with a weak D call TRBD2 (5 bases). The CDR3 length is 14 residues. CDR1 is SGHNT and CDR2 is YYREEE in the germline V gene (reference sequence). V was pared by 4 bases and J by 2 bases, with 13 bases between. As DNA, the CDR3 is TGTGCCAGCAGCCGGAAGGACGGGACCTACGAGCAGTACTTC. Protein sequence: CASSRKDGTYEQYF.

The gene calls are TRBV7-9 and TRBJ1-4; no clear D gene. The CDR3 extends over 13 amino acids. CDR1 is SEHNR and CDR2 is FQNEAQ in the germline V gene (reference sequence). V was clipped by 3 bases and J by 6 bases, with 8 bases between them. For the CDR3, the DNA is TGTGCCAGCAGCTTGCTCGCTTATGAAAAACTGTTTTTT. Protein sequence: CASSLLAYEKLFF. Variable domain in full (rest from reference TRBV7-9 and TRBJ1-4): DTGVSQNPRHKITKRGQNVTFRCDPISEHNRLYWYRQTLGQGPEFLTYFQNEAQLEKSRLLSDRFSAERPKGSFSTLEIQRTEQGDSAMYLCASSLLAYEKLFFGSGTQLSVL.

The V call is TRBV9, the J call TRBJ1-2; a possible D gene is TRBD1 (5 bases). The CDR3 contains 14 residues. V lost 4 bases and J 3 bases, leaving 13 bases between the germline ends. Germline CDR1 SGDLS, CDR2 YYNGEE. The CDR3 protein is CASSPIGADYGYTF. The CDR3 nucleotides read TGTGCCAGCAGCCCGATCGGGGCGGACTATGGCTACACCTTC.

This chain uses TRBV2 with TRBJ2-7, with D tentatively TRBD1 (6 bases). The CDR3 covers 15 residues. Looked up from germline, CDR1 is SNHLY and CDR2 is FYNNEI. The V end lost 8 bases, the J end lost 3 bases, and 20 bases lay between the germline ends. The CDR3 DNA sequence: TGTGCCAGCCGTGGCCGACCGGGACACATCTACGAGCAGTACTTC. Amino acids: CASRGRPGHIYEQYF.

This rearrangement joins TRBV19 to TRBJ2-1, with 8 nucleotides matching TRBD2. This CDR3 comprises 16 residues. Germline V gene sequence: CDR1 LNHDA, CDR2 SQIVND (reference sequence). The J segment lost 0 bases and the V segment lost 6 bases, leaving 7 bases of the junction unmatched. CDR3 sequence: CASSTILAGSYNEQFF. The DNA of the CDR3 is TGTGCCAGTAGCACCATCCTAGCGGGCTCCTACAATGAGCAGTTCTTC.

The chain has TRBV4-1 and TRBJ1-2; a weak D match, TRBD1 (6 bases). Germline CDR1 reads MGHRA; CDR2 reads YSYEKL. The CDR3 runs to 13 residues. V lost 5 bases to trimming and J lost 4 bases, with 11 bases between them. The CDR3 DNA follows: TGCGCCAGCAGCGGAGGGGGGGTCTATGGCTACACCTTC. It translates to CASSGGGVYGYTF.

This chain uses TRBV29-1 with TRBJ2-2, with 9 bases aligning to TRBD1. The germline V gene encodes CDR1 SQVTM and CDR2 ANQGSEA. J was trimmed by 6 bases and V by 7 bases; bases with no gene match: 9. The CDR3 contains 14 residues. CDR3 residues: CSGRDRAISGELFF. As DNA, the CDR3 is TGCAGCGGCCGGGACAGGGCTATATCCGGGGAGCTGTTTTTT.

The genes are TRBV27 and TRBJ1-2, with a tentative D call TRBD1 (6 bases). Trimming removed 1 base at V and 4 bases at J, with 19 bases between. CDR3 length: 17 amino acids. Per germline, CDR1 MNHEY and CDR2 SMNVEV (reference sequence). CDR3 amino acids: CASSLLGGALGGYGYTF. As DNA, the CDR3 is TGTGCCAGCAGTTTATTAGGGGGGGCGCTTGGTGGCTATGGCTACACCTTC.

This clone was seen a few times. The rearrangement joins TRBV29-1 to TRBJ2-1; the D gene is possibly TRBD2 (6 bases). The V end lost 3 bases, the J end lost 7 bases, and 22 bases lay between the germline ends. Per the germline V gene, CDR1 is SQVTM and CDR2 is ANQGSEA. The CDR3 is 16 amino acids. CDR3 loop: CSVDKTAGGRWNEQFF. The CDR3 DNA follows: TGCAGCGTTGATAAAACCGCCGGGGGTAGGTGGAATGAGCAGTTCTTC.

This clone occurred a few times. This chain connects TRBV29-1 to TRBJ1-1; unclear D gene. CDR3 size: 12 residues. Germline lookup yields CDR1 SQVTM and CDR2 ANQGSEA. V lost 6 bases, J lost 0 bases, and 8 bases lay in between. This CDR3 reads CSVWHMNTEAFF. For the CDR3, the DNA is TGCAGCGTCTGGCACATGAACACTGAAGCTTTCTTT. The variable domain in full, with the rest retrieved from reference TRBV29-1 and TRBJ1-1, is SAVISQKPSRDICQRGTSLTIQCQVDSQVTMMFWYRQQPGQSLTLIATANQGSEATYESGFVIDKFPISRPNLTFSTLTVSNMSPEDSSIYLCSVWHMNTEAFFGQGTRLTVV.

Written as DNA, the CDR3 is TGTGCCAGCAGTTACTCTGAGGGGAATGGGAATGAGCAGTTCTTC. Translated: CASSYSEGNGNEQFF. The chain employs TRBV6-5 and TRBJ2-1; TRBD1 or TRBD2 may be the D gene (5 bases each). The germline gives CDR1 MNHEY, CDR2 SVGAGI. The CDR3 spans 15 residues. Trimming took 0 bases from V and 7 from J, leaving 13 bases between them.

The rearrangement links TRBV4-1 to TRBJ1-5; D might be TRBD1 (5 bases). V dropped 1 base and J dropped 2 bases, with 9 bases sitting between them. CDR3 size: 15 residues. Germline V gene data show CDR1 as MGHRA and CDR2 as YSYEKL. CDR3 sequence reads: CASSQAGSGNQPQHF. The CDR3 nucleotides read TGCGCCAGCAGCCAAGCAGGGTCGGGCAATCAGCCCCAGCATTTT.

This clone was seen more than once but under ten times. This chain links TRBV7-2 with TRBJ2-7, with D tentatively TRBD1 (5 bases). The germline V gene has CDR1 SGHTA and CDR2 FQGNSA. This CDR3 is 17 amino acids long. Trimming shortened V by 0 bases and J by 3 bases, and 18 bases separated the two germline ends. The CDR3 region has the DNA TGTGCCAGCAGCTTAGCCCAACTCCGAGACAGTGGCTACGAGCAGTACTTC. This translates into CASSLAQLRDSGYEQYF.

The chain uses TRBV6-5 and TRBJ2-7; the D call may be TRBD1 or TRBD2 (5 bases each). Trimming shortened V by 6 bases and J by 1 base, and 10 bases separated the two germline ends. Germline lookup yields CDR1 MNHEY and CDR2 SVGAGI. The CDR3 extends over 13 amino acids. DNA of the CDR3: TGTGCCAGCAGAAGACAGCGGTCCTACGAGCAGTACTTC. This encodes CASRRQRSYEQYF.